This TCR beta chain was captured by sequencing in a study of shared clonotypes between healthy human individuals. In the authors' workflow: With immunoSEQ giving junction-only sequences and no quality scores, filtering differed. Repertoires were generated with immunoSEQ multiplex PCR, while TCRdb's copy carries only in-frame clones and drops some. The V and J calls and the clone size are those of that table, but D and trimming were determined from the DNA. The sample contains a few million clones, 85% to 95% of which appear only once. The material sequenced was naive CD4+ T cells from PBMCs. The subset was: CD45RA+ positively selected. The sequence was collected from a man aged 18 to 29 in good health. Some clones in this sample may be carry-over from other donors' samples.

CDR3 in DNA: TGTGCCAGCAGTCAAAACAGAGGGGCCCTCCACTTT. The encoded protein is CASSQNRGALHF. This rearrangement joins TRBV5-6 to TRBJ1-6; tentative D call: TRBD1 (5 bases). The germline V gene has CDR1 SGHDT and CDR2 YYEEEE. The CDR3 totals 12 residues. Trimming pared 5 bases from V and 14 bases from J, leaving 14 bases between.